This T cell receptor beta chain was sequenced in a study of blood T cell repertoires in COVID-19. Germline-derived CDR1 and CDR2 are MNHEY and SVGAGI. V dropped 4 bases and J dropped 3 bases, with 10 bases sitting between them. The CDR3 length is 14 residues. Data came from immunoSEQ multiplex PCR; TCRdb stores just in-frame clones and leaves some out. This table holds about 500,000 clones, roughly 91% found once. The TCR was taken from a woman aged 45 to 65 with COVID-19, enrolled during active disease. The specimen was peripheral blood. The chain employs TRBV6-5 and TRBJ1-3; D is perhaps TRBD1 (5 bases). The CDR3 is CASSLGVFGNTIYF. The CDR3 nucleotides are TGTGCCAGCAGTTTAGGGGTCTTTGGAAACACCATATATTTT.